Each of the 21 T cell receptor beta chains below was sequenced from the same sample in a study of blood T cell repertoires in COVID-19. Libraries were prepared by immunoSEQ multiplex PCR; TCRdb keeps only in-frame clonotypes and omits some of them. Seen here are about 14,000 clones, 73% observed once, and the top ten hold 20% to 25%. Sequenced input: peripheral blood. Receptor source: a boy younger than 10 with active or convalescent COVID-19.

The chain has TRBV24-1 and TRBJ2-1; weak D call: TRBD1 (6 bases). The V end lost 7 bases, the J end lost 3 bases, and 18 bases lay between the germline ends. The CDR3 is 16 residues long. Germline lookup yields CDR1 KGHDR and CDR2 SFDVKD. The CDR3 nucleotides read TGTGCCACCAGCCGAGGTAGTCTAGGGGGCTACAATGAGCAGTTCTTC. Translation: CATSRGSLGGYNEQFF.

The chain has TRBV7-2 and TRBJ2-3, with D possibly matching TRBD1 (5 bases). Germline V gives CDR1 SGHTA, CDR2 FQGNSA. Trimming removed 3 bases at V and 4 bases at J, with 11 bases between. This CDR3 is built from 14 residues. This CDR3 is CASSLELGADTQYF. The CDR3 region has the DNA TGTGCCAGCAGCTTGGAGCTAGGGGCAGATACGCAGTATTTT.

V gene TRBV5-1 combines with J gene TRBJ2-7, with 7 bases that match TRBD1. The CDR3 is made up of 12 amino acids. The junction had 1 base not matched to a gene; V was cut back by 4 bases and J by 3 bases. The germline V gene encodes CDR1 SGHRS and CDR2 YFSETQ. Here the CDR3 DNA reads TGCGCCAGCAGCCGGACAGGCTACGAGCAGTACTTC. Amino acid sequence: CASSRTGYEQYF.

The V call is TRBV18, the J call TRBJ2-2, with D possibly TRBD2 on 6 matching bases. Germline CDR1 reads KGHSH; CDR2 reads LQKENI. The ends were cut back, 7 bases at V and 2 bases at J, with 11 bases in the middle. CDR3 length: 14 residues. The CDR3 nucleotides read TGTGCCAGCTTATCCGGGAGAAACACCGGGGAGCTGTTTTTT. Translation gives CASLSGRNTGELFF.

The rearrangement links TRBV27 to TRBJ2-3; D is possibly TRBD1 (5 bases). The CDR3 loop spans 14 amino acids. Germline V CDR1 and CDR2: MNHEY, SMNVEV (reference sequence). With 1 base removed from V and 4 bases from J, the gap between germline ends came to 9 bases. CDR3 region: CASSLYRSPDTQYF. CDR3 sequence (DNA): TGTGCCAGCAGTTTATACAGGTCCCCAGATACGCAGTATTTT.

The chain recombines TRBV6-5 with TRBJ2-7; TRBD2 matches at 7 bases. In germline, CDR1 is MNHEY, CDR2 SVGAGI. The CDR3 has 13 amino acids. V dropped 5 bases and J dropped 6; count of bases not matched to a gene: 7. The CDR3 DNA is TGTGCCAGCAGTCCCCGGGGGGATGGCGAGCAGTACGTC. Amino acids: CASSPRGDGEQYV.

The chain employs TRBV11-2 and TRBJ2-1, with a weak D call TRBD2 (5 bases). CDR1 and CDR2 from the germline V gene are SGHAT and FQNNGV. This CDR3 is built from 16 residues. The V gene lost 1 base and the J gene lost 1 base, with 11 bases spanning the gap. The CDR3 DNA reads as TGTGCCAGCAGCTTAGTTAAGGGCGGGTCCTACAATGAGCAGTTCTTC. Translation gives CASSLVKGGSYNEQFF.

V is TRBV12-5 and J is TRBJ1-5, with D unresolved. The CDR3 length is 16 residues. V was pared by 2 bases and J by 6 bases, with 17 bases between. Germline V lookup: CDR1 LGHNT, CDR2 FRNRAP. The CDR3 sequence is CASGLRPRSQPQPQHF. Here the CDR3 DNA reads TGTGCTAGTGGTTTGCGCCCCCGGAGTCAGCCTCAGCCCCAGCATTTT.

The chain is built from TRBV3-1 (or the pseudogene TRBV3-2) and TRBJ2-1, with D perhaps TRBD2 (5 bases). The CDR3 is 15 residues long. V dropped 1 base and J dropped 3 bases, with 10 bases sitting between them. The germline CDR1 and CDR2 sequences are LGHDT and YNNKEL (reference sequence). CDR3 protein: CASSQVNEGYNEQFF. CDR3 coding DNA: TGTGCCAGCAGCCAAGTCAATGAGGGCTACAATGAGCAGTTCTTC.

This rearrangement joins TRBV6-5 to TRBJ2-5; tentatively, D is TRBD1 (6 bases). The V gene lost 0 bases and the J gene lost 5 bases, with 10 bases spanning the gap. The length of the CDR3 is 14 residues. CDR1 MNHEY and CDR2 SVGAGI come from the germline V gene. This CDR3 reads CASSYSSQGETQYF. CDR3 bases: TGTGCCAGCAGTTACTCCTCGCAGGGGGAGACCCAGTACTTC.

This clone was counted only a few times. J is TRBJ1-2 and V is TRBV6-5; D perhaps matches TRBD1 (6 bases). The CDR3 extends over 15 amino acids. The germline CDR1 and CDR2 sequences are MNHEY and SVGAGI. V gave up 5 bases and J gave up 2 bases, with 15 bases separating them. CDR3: CASSRLTGLNYGYTF. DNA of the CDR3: TGTGCCAGCAGTCGTCTTACAGGGTTAAACTATGGCTACACCTTC.

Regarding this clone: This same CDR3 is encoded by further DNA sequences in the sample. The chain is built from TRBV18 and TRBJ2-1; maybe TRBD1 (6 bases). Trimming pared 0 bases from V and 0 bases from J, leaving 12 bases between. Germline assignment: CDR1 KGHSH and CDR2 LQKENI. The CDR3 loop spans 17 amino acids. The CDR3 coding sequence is TGTGCCAGCTCACCACCACTAGGGGGAAGCTCCTACAATGAGCAGTTCTTC. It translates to CASSPPLGGSSYNEQFF.

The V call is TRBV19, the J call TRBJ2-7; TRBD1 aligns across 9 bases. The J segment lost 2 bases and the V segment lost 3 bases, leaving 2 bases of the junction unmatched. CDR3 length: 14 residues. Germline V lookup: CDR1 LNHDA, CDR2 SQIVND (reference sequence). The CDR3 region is CASSITGGTYEQYF. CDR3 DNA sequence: TGTGCCAGTAGTATCACAGGGGGCACCTACGAGCAGTACTTC.

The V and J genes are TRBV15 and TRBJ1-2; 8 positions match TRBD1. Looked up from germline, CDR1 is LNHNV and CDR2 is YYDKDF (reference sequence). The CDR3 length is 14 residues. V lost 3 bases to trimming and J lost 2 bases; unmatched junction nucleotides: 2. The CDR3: CATSRWTGNYGYTF. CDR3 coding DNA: TGTGCCACCAGCAGGTGGACAGGGAACTATGGCTACACCTTC.

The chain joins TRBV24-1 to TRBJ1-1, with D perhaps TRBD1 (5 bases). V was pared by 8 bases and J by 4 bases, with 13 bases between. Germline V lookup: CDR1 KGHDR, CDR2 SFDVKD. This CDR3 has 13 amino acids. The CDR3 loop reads CATKKGGTTEAFF. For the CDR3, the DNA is TGTGCCACCAAAAAGGGCGGGACCACTGAAGCTTTCTTT.

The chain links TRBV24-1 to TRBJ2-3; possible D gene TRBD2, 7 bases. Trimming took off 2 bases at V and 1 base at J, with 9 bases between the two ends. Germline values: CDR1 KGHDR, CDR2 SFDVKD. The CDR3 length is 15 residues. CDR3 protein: CATSDWGGRTDTQYF. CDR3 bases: TGTGCCACCAGTGATTGGGGGGGGCGCACAGATACGCAGTATTTT.

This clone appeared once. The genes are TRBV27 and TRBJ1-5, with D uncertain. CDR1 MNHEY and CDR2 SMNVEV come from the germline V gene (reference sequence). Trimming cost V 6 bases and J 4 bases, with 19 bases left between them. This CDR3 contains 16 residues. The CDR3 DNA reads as TGTGCCAGCAGCAAACTAGGTACTCCGTCTAATCAGCCCCAGCATTTT. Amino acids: CASSKLGTPSNQPQHF.

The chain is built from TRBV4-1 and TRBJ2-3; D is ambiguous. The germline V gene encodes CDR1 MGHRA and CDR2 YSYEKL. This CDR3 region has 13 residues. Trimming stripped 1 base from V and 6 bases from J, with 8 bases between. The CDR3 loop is CASSQGNGDTQYF. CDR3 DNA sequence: TGCGCCAGCAGCCAAGGGAACGGGGATACGCAGTATTTT.

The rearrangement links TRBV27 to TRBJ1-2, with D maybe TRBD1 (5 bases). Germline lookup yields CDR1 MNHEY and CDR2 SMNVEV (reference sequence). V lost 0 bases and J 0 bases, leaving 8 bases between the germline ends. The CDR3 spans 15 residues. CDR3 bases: TGTGCCAGCAGTTTATCGCGGGGGGCTAACTATGGCTACACCTTC. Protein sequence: CASSLSRGANYGYTF.

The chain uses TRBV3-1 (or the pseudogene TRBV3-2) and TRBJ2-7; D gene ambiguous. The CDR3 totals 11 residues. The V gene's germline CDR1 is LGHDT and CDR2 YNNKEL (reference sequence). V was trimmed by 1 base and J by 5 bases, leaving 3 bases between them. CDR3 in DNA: TGTGCCAGCAGCCAAGTTAACGAGCAGTACTTC. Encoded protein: CASSQVNEQYF.

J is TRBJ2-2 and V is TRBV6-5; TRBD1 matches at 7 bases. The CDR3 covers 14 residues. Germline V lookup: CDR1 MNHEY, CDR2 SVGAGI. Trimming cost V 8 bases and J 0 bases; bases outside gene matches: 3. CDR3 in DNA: TGTGCCAGCCTCGGGACAGCGAACACCGGGGAGCTGTTTTTT. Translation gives CASLGTANTGELFF.